Here is one T cell receptor beta chain with its context. Its specificity is not known. This table comes from immunoSEQ multiplex PCR, and its TCRdb copy is limited to in-frame clones, with some not included. The profile shows 30,000 or so clones, around 70% of them singletons. Per germline, CDR1 SGHVS and CDR2 FNYEAQ. Trimming left V 5 bases short and J 7 bases short, with 9 bases between. The CDR3 sequence is 12 residues long. This entry belongs to a study of early stage breast cancer tumors. General study results and limits: Commonly generated sequences made up most enriched TCRB sequences shared between patients. Tumor and normal breast were distinguished via blood comparison in about 90% of the 16 patients.

This receptor was identified in a person aged 50-59 years with breast cancer. J is TRBJ2-1 and V is TRBV7-6; D call uncertain. The sequenced sample was blood. In DNA form, the CDR3 reads TGTGCCAGCAGCCTAATTTGGAATGAGCAGTTCTTC. It encodes CASSLIWNEQFF.